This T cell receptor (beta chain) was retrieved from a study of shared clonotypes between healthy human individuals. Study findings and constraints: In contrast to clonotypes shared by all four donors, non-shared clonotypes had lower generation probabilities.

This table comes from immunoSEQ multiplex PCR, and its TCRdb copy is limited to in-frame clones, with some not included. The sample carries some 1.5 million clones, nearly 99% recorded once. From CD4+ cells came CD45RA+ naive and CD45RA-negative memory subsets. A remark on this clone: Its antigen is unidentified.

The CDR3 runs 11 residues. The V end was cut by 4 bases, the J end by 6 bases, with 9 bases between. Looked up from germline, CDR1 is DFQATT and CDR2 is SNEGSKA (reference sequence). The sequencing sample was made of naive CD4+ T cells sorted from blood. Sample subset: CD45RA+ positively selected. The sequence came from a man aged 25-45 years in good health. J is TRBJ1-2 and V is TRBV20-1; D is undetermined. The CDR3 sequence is CSAISRDGYTF. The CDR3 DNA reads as TGCAGTGCTATTAGTCGGGATGGCTACACCTTC.